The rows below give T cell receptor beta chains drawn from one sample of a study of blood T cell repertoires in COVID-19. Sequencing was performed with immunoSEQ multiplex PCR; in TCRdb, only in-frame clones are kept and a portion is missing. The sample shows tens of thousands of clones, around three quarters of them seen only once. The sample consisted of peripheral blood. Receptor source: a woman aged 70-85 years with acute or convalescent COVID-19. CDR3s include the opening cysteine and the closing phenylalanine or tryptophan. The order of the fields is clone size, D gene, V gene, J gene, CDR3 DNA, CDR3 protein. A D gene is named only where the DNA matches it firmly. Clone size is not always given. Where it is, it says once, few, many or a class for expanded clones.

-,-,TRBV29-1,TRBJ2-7,TGCAGCGTTCGGGCAGGGGTAGGGTACGAGCAGTACTTC,CSVRAGVGYEQYF
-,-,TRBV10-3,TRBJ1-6,TGTGCCTCCGGCGGTGAAGGGGAATCACCCCTCCACTTT,CASGGEGESPLHF
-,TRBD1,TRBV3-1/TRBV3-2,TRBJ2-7,TGTGCCAGCACTCAACAGGGGCTATCCTACGAGCAGTACTTC,CASTQQGLSYEQYF
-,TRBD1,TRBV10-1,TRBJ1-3,TGCGCCAGTCCAATACCTGGGGGACAGACGCACTCTGGAAACACCATATATTTT,CASPIPGGQTHSGNTIYF
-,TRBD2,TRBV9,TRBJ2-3,TGTGCCAGCAGCGAACTAGCGGGGTTGACAGATACGCAGTATTTT,CASSELAGLTDTQYF
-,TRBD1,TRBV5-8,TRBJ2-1,TGTGCCAGCAGCTTAGGACAGGGAATTTACAATGAGCAGTTCTTC,CASSLGQGIYNEQFF
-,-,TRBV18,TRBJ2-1,TGTGCCAGCTCACAACAGGGCTATGAGCAGTTCTTC,CASSQQGYEQFF
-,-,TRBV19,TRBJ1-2,TGTGCCAGTAGTATTGGGGTAGACAGGCCCTATGGCTACACCTTC,CASSIGVDRPYGYTF
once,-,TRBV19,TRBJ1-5,TGTGCCAGTAGTAGCCGAGGCAGGGGCGGAAATCAGCCCCAGCATTTT,CASSSRGRGGNQPQHF
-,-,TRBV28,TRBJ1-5,TGTGCCAGCAGTTTATTGGGGGGGGCTAATAGCAATCAGCCCCAGCATTTT,CASSLLGGANSNQPQHF
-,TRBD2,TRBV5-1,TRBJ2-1,TGCGCCAGCAGCGCCGGACTAGCGGGAGTCAATGAGCAGTTCTTC,CASSAGLAGVNEQFF
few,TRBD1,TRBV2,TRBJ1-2,TGTGCCAGCAGCAGAGCAGGGGGGCAAGGCTACACCTTC,CASSRAGGQGYTF
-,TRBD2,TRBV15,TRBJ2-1,TGTGCCACCAGGGGGACTATCGGCAATGAGCAGTTCTTC,CATRGTIGNEQFF
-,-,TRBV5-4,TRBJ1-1,TGTGCCAGCAGCTTGGCTGGAATGAGGGACACTGAAGCTTTCTTT,CASSLAGMRDTEAFF
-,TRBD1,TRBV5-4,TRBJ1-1,TGTGCCAGCAGCTCGGGACAGGGTTACACTGAAGCTTTCTTT,CASSSGQGYTEAFF
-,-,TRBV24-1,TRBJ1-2,TGTGCCACCAGTGATTCCCGACAGAATGGCTACACCTTC,CATSDSRQNGYTF
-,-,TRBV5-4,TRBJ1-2,TGTGCCAGCAGCCCGGACAGAGTCTATGGCTACACCTTC,CASSPDRVYGYTF
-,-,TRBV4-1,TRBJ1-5,TGCGCCAGCAGCCCTTTTCAGGGATCGCAGCCCCAGCATTTT,CASSPFQGSQPQHF
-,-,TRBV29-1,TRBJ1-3,TGCAGCGCTGAATGGAGGAGGAGAACTGGAAACACCATATATTTT,CSAEWRRRTGNTIYF
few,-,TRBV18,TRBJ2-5,TGTGCCAGCTCCTCGGGTGGGACCCAGTACTTC,CASSSGGTQYF
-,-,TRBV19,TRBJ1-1,TGTGCCAGTAGTATAGACCTCTCACGCGGGACTGCCGTCACTGAAGCTTTCTTT,CASSIDLSRGTAVTEAFF
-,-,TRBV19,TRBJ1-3,TGTGCCAGTACAAATAGGCGCAGGGCTGAAACTGGAAACACCATATATTTT,CASTNRRRAETGNTIYF
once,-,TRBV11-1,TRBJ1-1,TGTGCCAGCAGCTTAGACAGGGCCACTGAAGCTTTCTTT,CASSLDRATEAFF
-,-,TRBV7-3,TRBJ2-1,TGTGCCAGCAGCTTAGAGCACGCCTACAATGAGCAGTTCTTC,CASSLEHAYNEQFF
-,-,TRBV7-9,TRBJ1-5,TGTGCCAGCAGCTTAATGGCGGGCAATCAGCCCCAGCATTTT,CASSLMAGNQPQHF
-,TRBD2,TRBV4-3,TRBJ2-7,TGCGCCAGCAGCCAAGGGAGCGGGAGTGGCTACGAGCAGTACTTC,CASSQGSGSGYEQYF
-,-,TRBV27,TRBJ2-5,TGTGCCAGCAGAGGGGTGTTTAAGGGCTTTTCGGAGACCCAGTACTTC,CASRGVFKGFSETQYF
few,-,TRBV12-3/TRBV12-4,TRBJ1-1,TGTGCCAGCAGTTTAGCCAGGGGCACTGAAGCTTTCTTT,CASSLARGTEAFF
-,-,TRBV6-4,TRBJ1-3,TGTGCCAGCAGTGACAGTATAGACTCTGGAAACACCATATATTTT,CASSDSIDSGNTIYF
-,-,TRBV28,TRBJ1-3,TGTGCCAGCAGCCCTAACCGTCTGAGCTCTGGAAACACCATATATTTT,CASSPNRLSSGNTIYF
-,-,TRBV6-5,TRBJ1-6,TGTGCCAGCAGTATCGACAGAGTCCGTTCACCCCTCCACTTT,CASSIDRVRSPLHF
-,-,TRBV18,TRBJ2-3,TGTGCCAGCTCACCACCTATCAGAGATACGCAGTATTTT,CASSPPIRDTQYF
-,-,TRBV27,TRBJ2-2,TGTGCCAGCAGTTTAGCGCAGGGCTATAGCGGGGAGCTGTTTTTT,CASSLAQGYSGELFF
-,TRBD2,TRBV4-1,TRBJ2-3,TGCGCCAGCAGCCAGGAGGGGCGGGGGGTGCTAGATACGCAGTATTTT,CASSQEGRGVLDTQYF
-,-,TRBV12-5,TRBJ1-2,TGTGCTAGTGGTTTCCCCTTCGGGGGGCGCATGACCGATGGCTACACCTTC,CASGFPFGGRMTDGYTF
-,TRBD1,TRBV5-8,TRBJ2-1,TGTGCCAGCAGCCTCAGAACCGGGACAGGGATATACAATGAGCAGTTCTTC,CASSLRTGTGIYNEQFF
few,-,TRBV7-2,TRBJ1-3,TGTGCCAGCAGCTTTGGTACAGGAAACACCATATATTTT,CASSFGTGNTIYF
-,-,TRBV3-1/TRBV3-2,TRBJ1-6,TGTGCCAGCAGCCCGGGACACCTTAATTCACCCCTCCACTTT,CASSPGHLNSPLHF
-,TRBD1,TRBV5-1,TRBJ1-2,TGCGCCAGCAGCTTGTCGGGACAGGGGGATAACTATGGCTACACCTTC,CASSLSGQGDNYGYTF
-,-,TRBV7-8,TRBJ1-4,TGTGCCAGCAGCTTAGTTCCGCCCGGTCCTAATGAAAAACTGTTTTTT,CASSLVPPGPNEKLFF
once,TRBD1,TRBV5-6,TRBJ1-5,TGTGCCAGCAGCCGGGGACAGTCTAGCAATCAGCCCCAGCATTTT,CASSRGQSSNQPQHF
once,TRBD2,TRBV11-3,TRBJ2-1,TGTGCCAGCAGCTTAGCGCTAGCGGGGTCTGACAATGAGCAGTTCTTC,CASSLALAGSDNEQFF
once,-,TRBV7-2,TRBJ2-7,TGTGCCAGCAGCTTATATGGGCAGGGAATCTACGAGCAGTACTTC,CASSLYGQGIYEQYF
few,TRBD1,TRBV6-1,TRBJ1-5,TGTGCCAGCAGTGATGCCGGGACAGGAAACCAGCCCCAGCATTTT,CASSDAGTGNQPQHF